These T cell receptor beta chains were read from a single sample in a study of blood T cell repertoires in COVID-19. Assay: immunoSEQ multiplex PCR; the TCRdb copy retains only in-frame clones and omits some. The sample carries about 170,000 clones, roughly 93% recorded once. The sequenced material came from peripheral blood. All receptors come from a man between 18 and 29 years old with COVID-19, enrolled during active disease. Both conserved end residues are part of each CDR3. The D gene is left open where the match is weak. Expanded clones get a size class; other rows say once, few or many, or leave the size out.

CDR3: CASSTSDGFSSYEQYF
DNA: TGTGCCAGCAGCACCTCAGACGGGTTTAGCTCCTACGAGCAGTACTTC
size: .
V: TRBV5-5
D: .
J: TRBJ2-7

CDR3: CATSDVAGAIHEQFF
DNA: TGTGCCACCAGTGACGTAGCGGGAGCGATCCATGAGCAGTTCTTC
size: .
V: TRBV24-1
D: TRBD2
J: TRBJ2-1

CDR3: CASSPEGESETQYF
DNA: TGTGCCAGCAGCCCCGAGGGCGAGTCGGAGACCCAGTACTTC
size: .
V: TRBV9
D: .
J: TRBJ2-5

CDR3: CASSYSGADLGEQFF
DNA: TGTGCCAGCAGTTACTCGGGGGCCGACCTCGGGGAGCAGTTCTTC
size: .
V: TRBV6-2/TRBV6-3
D: .
J: TRBJ2-1

CDR3: CASRTGLGTDTQYF
DNA: TGTGCCAGCAGGACAGGGCTGGGCACAGATACGCAGTATTTT
size: once
V: TRBV25-1
D: TRBD1
J: TRBJ2-3

CDR3: CASSLDAEPYEQYF
DNA: TGTGCCAGCAGCTTAGATGCCGAGCCCTACGAGCAGTACTTC
size: .
V: TRBV11-2
D: .
J: TRBJ2-7

CDR3: CASSYQWGADTQYF
DNA: TGTGCCAGCAGTTACCAGTGGGGAGCGGATACGCAGTATTTT
size: once
V: TRBV6-5
D: .
J: TRBJ2-3

CDR3: CASSTNLAETQYF
DNA: TGCGCCAGCAGTACTAACCTGGCCGAGACCCAGTACTTC
size: .
V: TRBV10-2
D: .
J: TRBJ2-5

CDR3: CASSLANLAKNIQYF
DNA: TGTGCCAGCAGTCTAGCGAATCTAGCCAAAAACATTCAGTACTTC
size: .
V: TRBV6-2/TRBV6-3
D: .
J: TRBJ2-4

CDR3: CASSQETGETDTQYF
DNA: TGCGCCAGCAGCCAAGAGACGGGAGAAACAGATACGCAGTATTTT
size: .
V: TRBV4-3
D: .
J: TRBJ2-3

CDR3: CATSDSKDRGPIYSGNQPQHF
DNA: TGTGCCACCAGTGATTCTAAAGACAGGGGGCCAATCTATAGCGGCAATCAGCCCCAGCATTTT
size: .
V: TRBV24-1
D: TRBD1
J: TRBJ1-5

CDR3: CASSQVGSFSPLHF
DNA: TGTGCCAGCAGCCAGGTGGGGAGCTTTTCACCCCTCCACTTT
size: .
V: TRBV7-9
D: .
J: TRBJ1-6

CDR3: CASSLGGLGNEQFF
DNA: TGTGCCAGCAGCTTAGGAGGGTTGGGCAATGAGCAGTTCTTC
size: .
V: TRBV7-2
D: .
J: TRBJ2-1

CDR3: CASSLGPSGSITDTQYF
DNA: TGTGCCAGCAGCTTAGGGCCTAGCGGGAGTATCACAGATACGCAGTATTTT
size: few
V: TRBV11-2
D: TRBD2
J: TRBJ2-3

CDR3: CASSPTSGRFSYNEQFF
DNA: TGTGCCAGCAGCCCGACTAGCGGGAGGTTCTCGTACAATGAGCAGTTCTTC
size: .
V: TRBV7-9
D: TRBD2
J: TRBJ2-1

CDR3: CASSFPVGTVNTEAFF
DNA: TGTGCCAGCAGCTTCCCCGTGGGGACAGTGAACACTGAAGCTTTCTTT
size: .
V: TRBV7-8
D: TRBD1
J: TRBJ1-1

CDR3: CASSLVQTGELFF
DNA: TGTGCCAGCAGCTTAGTTCAGACCGGGGAGCTGTTTTTT
size: .
V: TRBV7-9
D: .
J: TRBJ2-2

CDR3: CASSLWTASSYEQYF
DNA: TGTGCCAGCAGCTTATGGACAGCGAGCTCCTACGAGCAGTACTTC
size: .
V: TRBV11-2
D: .
J: TRBJ2-7

CDR3: CATSRGTGTPAQETQYF
DNA: TGTGCCACCAGCAGAGGCACAGGGACGCCAGCCCAAGAGACCCAGTACTTC
size: .
V: TRBV15
D: .
J: TRBJ2-5

CDR3: CASGADHGHRNEQFF
DNA: TGTGCCAGCGGAGCAGATCACGGTCATCGCAATGAGCAGTTCTTC
size: .
V: TRBV7-6
D: .
J: TRBJ2-1

CDR3: CASSSGTSRLRWDEQFF
DNA: TGTGCCAGCAGTTCCGGGACTAGTAGGTTACGATGGGATGAGCAGTTCTTC
size: .
V: TRBV28
D: TRBD2
J: TRBJ2-1

CDR3: CSVAWAGLSSYNEQFF
DNA: TGCAGCGTTGCGTGGGCAGGTTTAAGCTCCTACAATGAGCAGTTCTTC
size: .
V: TRBV29-1
D: .
J: TRBJ2-1

CDR3: CASSIGGLAALGQFF
DNA: TGTGCCAGTAGTATCGGGGGACTAGCGGCATTAGGGCAGTTCTTC
size: .
V: TRBV19
D: TRBD2
J: TRBJ2-1

CDR3: CASSQLAGMHEQFF
DNA: TGCGCCAGCAGCCAGCTCGCGGGGATGCACGAGCAGTTCTTC
size: .
V: TRBV4-1
D: .
J: TRBJ2-1

CDR3: CASSYRRGKNEQFF
DNA: TGTGCCAGCAGTTACAGACGGGGGAAGAATGAGCAGTTCTTC
size: .
V: TRBV6-2/TRBV6-3
D: .
J: TRBJ2-1

CDR3: CASTHSGTGAGYTF
DNA: TGTGCCAGCACTCACTCGGGGACAGGGGCCGGCTACACCTTC
size: few
V: TRBV6-5
D: TRBD1
J: TRBJ1-2

CDR3: CASSEGLATYEQYF
DNA: TGTGCCAGCAGTGAAGGACTAGCCACCTACGAGCAGTACTTC
size: .
V: TRBV6-1
D: TRBD2
J: TRBJ2-7

CDR3: CASSEDSKWGPNTEAFF
DNA: TGCGCCAGCAGTGAGGACAGCAAATGGGGGCCGAACACTGAAGCTTTCTTT
size: .
V: TRBV10-2
D: .
J: TRBJ1-1

CDR3: CASSPSLAGFTDTQYF
DNA: TGTGCCAGCAGCCCATCTCTAGCGGGATTCACAGATACGCAGTATTTT
size: .
V: TRBV14
D: TRBD2
J: TRBJ2-3

CDR3: CSVVTSGGIEQYF
DNA: TGCAGCGTTGTGACTAGCGGGGGAATCGAGCAGTACTTC
size: .
V: TRBV29-1
D: TRBD2
J: TRBJ2-7

CDR3: CASGGDSPRAFF
DNA: TGTGCCAGCGGGGGGGACTCGCCGAGAGCTTTCTTT
size: .
V: TRBV7-2
D: .
J: TRBJ1-1

CDR3: CASSLRGYPQAFF
DNA: TGTGCCAGCAGCCTACGGGGGTATCCACAGGCTTTCTTT
size: .
V: TRBV3-1/TRBV3-2
D: .
J: TRBJ1-1

CDR3: CASSTTAGGLEAFF
DNA: TGTGCCAGCAGCACGACGGCGGGGGGACTGGAAGCTTTCTTT
size: .
V: TRBV5-5
D: .
J: TRBJ1-1

CDR3: CASRPGGTGELFF
DNA: TGTGCCAGTAGACCAGGTGGCACCGGGGAGCTGTTTTTT
size: .
V: TRBV19
D: .
J: TRBJ2-2

CDR3: CASSYSGQNEQYF
DNA: TGTGCCAGCAGTTACTCGGGACAGAACGAGCAGTACTTC
size: .
V: TRBV6-5
D: TRBD1
J: TRBJ2-7

CDR3: CASSSLTGRTEAFF
DNA: TGTGCCAGCAGCTCCCTGACAGGGAGAACTGAAGCTTTCTTT
size: .
V: TRBV13
D: TRBD1
J: TRBJ1-1

CDR3: CASSIFSERVRYEQYF
DNA: TGTGCCAGCAGCATCTTCTCTGAGAGGGTACGGTACGAGCAGTACTTC
size: .
V: TRBV27
D: .
J: TRBJ2-7

CDR3: CASSRTAAQVSPLHF
DNA: TGTGCCAGCAGCCGCACTGCGGCTCAAGTTTCACCCCTCCACTTT
size: .
V: TRBV7-9
D: .
J: TRBJ1-6

CDR3: CAISPGGSSGNTIYF
DNA: TGTGCCATCAGCCCGGGGGGGAGCTCTGGAAACACCATATATTTT
size: .
V: TRBV10-3
D: .
J: TRBJ1-3

CDR3: CASKPFTGGYNEQFF
DNA: TGTGCCAGCAAGCCCTTCACAGGGGGCTACAATGAGCAGTTCTTC
size: .
V: TRBV6-5
D: TRBD1
J: TRBJ2-1

CDR3: CASSLKGDQPQHF
DNA: TGTGCCAGCAGCTTAAAAGGGGATCAGCCCCAGCATTTT
size: .
V: TRBV7-2
D: .
J: TRBJ1-5

CDR3: CASSQAARSGYEQYF
DNA: TGTGCCAGCAGCCAAGCCGCCAGGTCAGGCTACGAGCAGTACTTC
size: .
V: TRBV3-1/TRBV3-2
D: .
J: TRBJ2-7

CDR3: CSAEREGPNTQYF
DNA: TGCAGCGCCGAGCGGGAGGGCCCTAATACGCAGTATTTT
size: once
V: TRBV29-1
D: TRBD2
J: TRBJ2-3

CDR3: CATSRPPGGWTNEKLFF
DNA: TGTGCCACCAGCAGACCCCCTGGGGGGTGGACTAATGAAAAACTGTTTTTT
size: .
V: TRBV15
D: .
J: TRBJ1-4

CDR3: CATSDSQGSYNEQFF
DNA: TGTGCCACCAGTGATTCCCAGGGATCCTACAATGAGCAGTTCTTC
size: few
V: TRBV24-1
D: .
J: TRBJ2-1

CDR3: CASSLDFVSSDYGYTF
DNA: TGTGCCAGCAGCCTAGACTTCGTTTCTTCGGACTATGGCTACACCTTC
size: .
V: TRBV11-2
D: .
J: TRBJ1-2